This TCR beta chain derives from a study of blood T cell repertoires in COVID-19. Overall study: Specimens from acute and convalescent COVID-19 originated in the United States, Italy and Spain. T cells, B-cell-depleted T cells, or PBMCs supplied cDNA or gDNA.

Seattle-derived patients entered the study during active infection and were followed longitudinally. Per the original data handling: Amplification with reference gene primers provided the estimates of nucleated cell counts. Sequencing used immunoSEQ multiplex PCR; TCRdb keeps in-frame clones, though not all of them. That table supplies the V and J calls and clone size; D and trimming were determined from the DNA. The sample lists 200,000 to 250,000 clones, 80% to 95% seen once, with around 0.85% in the top ten. The CDR3 is made up of 16 amino acids. V lost 6 bases, J lost 4 bases, and 9 bases stayed unmatched. From germline, CDR1 is LGHDT and CDR2 YNNKEL (reference sequence).

This chain connects TRBV3-1 (or the pseudogene TRBV3-2) to TRBJ2-3; 11 bases align to TRBD2. Sequenced material: peripheral blood. The clonotype was recovered from a man in his sixties with COVID-19, enrolled during active disease. The CDR3 spells CASSSNSGGDADTQYF. CDR3 coding DNA: TGTGCCAGCAGTAGCAATAGCGGGGGGGACGCAGATACGCAGTATTTT.